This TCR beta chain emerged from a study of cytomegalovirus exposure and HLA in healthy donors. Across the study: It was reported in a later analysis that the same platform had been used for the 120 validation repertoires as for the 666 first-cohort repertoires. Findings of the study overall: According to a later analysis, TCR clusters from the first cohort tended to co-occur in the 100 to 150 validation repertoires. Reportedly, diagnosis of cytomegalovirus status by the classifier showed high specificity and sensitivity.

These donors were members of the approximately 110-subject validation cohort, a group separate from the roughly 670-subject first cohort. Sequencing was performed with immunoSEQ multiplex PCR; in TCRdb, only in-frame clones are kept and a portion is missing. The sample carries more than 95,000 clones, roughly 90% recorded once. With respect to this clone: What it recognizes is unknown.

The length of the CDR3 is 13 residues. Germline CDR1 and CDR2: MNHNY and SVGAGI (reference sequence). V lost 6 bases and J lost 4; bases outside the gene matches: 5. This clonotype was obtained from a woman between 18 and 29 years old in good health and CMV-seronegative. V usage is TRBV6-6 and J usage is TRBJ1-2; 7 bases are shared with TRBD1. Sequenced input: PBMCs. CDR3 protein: CASSRGDGYGYTF. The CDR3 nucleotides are TGTGCCAGCAGCAGGGGGGACGGCTATGGCTACACCTTC.